These 18 T cell receptor beta chains originate from one sample sequenced in a study of CD8+CD57+ T cells in acquired aplastic anemia. Profiles of TCR beta VDJ and CDR3 were generated from a genomic DNA template. TCRdb reanalysed the reads using MiXCR and keeps one entry per CDR3 protein. The table has approximately 300,000 distinct CDR3 sequences, approximately 60% seen once; the top ten hold 1% to 1.5%. Patients chosen for sequencing had CD8+CD57+ cells that had expanded, as shown by flow cytometry. The sample was sorted CD4+, CD8+, or CD8+CD57+ T cells (not recorded which) from PBMCs. The receptors originated from a human donor with aplastic anemia.

This clonotype has just one count. V is TRBV2 and J is TRBJ1-3; D is possibly TRBD1 (6 bases). The CDR3 contains 15 residues. Trimming removed 6 bases from V and 0 bases from J, with 12 bases in between. Germline CDR1 and CDR2: SNHLY and FYNNEI. In DNA, the CDR3 is TGTGCCAGCAGACCGGACAGCCTCTCTGGAAACACCATATATTTT. It codes for CASRPDSLSGNTIYF.

This clonotype was recorded a few times. The chain uses TRBV27 and TRBJ1-1; the match to TRBD1 covers 7 bases. CDR3 length equals 12 residues. CDR1 is MNHEY, CDR2 SMNVEV, per germline (reference sequence). Trimming at V came to 6 bases and at J to 8 bases, leaving 6 bases not matched to a gene. The CDR3 loop reads CASSPSTGEAFF. The CDR3 DNA is TGTGCCAGCAGCCCCTCGACAGGGGAAGCTTTCTTT.

This chain joins TRBV24-1 and TRBJ2-7; D unresolved. V gave up 4 bases and J gave up 6 bases, with 12 bases separating them. Germline values: CDR1 KGHDR, CDR2 SFDVKD. This CDR3 has 13 amino acids. The CDR3 bases are TGTGCCACCAGTGAGTTGGCTTCCCTCGAGCAGTACTTC. It codes for CATSELASLEQYF.

This chain joins TRBV4-3 and TRBJ2-6; D remains unclear. CDR3 length: 17 amino acids. Germline CDR1 reads LGHNA; CDR2 reads YSLEER. Trimming removed 4 bases at V and 0 bases at J, with 13 bases between. The chain's CDR3 is CASSRVDVNSGANVLTF. For the CDR3, the DNA is TGCGCCAGCAGCCGGGTCGATGTGAACTCTGGGGCCAACGTCCTGACTTTC.

The CDR3 bases are TGTGCCAGCAGCTTAACGGGGACAATACTGTACTTC. Protein product: CASSLTGTILYF. This chain joins TRBV7-3 and TRBJ2-5; tentative D call: TRBD1 (6 bases). The CDR3 contains 12 residues. The germline gives CDR1 SGHTA, CDR2 FQGTGA. Trimming stripped 0 bases from V and 13 bases from J, with 12 bases between.

The chain carries TRBV20-1 and TRBJ2-1, with D uncertain. V was trimmed by 6 bases and J by 6 bases, leaving 18 bases between them. The germline gives CDR1 DFQATT, CDR2 SNEGSKA (reference sequence). There are 14 residues in the CDR3. The CDR3 DNA follows: TGCAGTGCGAGTAGTCCTAGTAACGGCAATGAGCAGTTCTTC. Its protein product is CSASSPSNGNEQFF.

J is TRBJ1-1 and V is TRBV6-4, with 11 bases lining up with TRBD1. J was trimmed by 0 bases and V by 6 bases; bases with no gene match: 3. The CDR3 runs 15 residues. In germline, CDR1 is MRHNA, CDR2 SNTAGT. The CDR3, as DNA: TGTGCCAGCAGCCGGACAGGGGGCATGAACACTGAAGCTTTCTTT. Amino acids: CASSRTGGMNTEAFF.

The J gene is TRBJ2-7, the V gene TRBV5-4; 11 nucleotides match TRBD2. The CDR3 has 15 amino acids. Losses at the gene ends were 1 base for V and 2 bases for J; bases not matched to a gene: 2. The germline V gene encodes CDR1 SGHNT and CDR2 YYREEE (reference sequence). For the CDR3, the DNA is TGTGCCAGCAGCTTGAGTAGCGGGGGGGCCTACGAGCAGTACTTC. Amino acid sequence: CASSLSSGGAYEQYF.

In its sample, this clonotype was seen a few times. The chain links TRBV20-1 to TRBJ1-2, with no clear D. The CDR3 is 13 residues long. V was cut by 2 bases and J by 2 bases, with 9 bases left in between. CDR1 is DFQATT and CDR2 is SNEGSKA in the germline V gene (reference sequence). DNA for the CDR3: TGCAGTGCTAGACAGGTATTGAACTATGGCTACACCTTC. Translated, it gives CSARQVLNYGYTF.

The chain is built from TRBV18 and TRBJ2-5, with TRBD2 matching over 10 bases. Germline lookup yields CDR1 KGHSH and CDR2 LQKENI. V lost 5 bases and J lost 1; bases outside the gene matches: 4. This CDR3 contains 15 residues. For the CDR3, the DNA is TGTGCCAGCTCAGTCCGGACTAGCGGCCAAGAGACCCAGTACTTC. This gives the protein CASSVRTSGQETQYF.

This clonotype was seen once. The rearrangement joins TRBV7-9 to TRBJ2-7; D remains unclear. Trimming removed 3 bases from V and 7 bases from J, with 13 bases in between. The CDR3 sequence is 13 residues long. CDR1 is SEHNR and CDR2 is FQNEAQ in the germline V gene (reference sequence). CDR3 sequence reads: CASSFGGSREQYF. CDR3 in DNA: TGTGCCAGCAGCTTTGGTGGCAGTCGGGAGCAGTACTTC. Combining the CDR3 with reference TRBV7-9 and TRBJ2-7 gives the whole variable domain DTGVSQNPRHKITKRGQNVTFRCDPISEHNRLYWYRQTLGQGPEFLTYFQNEAQLEKSRLLSDRFSAERPKGSFSTLEIQRTEQGDSAMYLCASSFGGSREQYFGPGTRLTVT.

This clonotype was seen repeatedly, ten times or more. The genes are TRBV3-1 and TRBJ1-6; 11 nucleotides match TRBD1. Germline V gene data show CDR1 as LGHDT and CDR2 as YNNKEL (reference sequence). This CDR3 is 16 amino acids long. J was trimmed by 7 bases and V by 4 bases; bases with no gene match: 6. CDR3 region: CASSRTGGGINSPLHF. The CDR3 DNA sequence: TGTGCCAGCAGCCGGACAGGGGGCGGAATAAATTCACCCCTCCACTTT.

This chain connects TRBV20-1 to TRBJ2-5, with D perhaps given as TRBD1 or TRBD2 (6 bases each). Germline-derived CDR1 and CDR2 are DFQATT and SNEGSKA (reference sequence). V was shortened by 6 bases and J by 5 bases, with 25 bases between the two germline ends. The CDR3 sequence is 16 residues long. This CDR3 is CSALIVGGQSRETQYF. CDR3 sequence (DNA): TGCAGTGCGCTAATAGTCGGGGGCCAAAGTAGGGAGACCCAGTACTTC.

This clonotype was seen repeatedly, ten times or more. The rearrangement joins TRBV24-1 to TRBJ2-1, with 9 positions matching TRBD2. Germline V gives CDR1 KGHDR, CDR2 SFDVKD. The CDR3 is 16 amino acids. V lost 3 bases and J lost 4; bases outside the gene matches: 6. CDR3 nucleotide sequence: TGTGCCACCAGTGATAGTAGCGGGAGTAAGTACAATGAGCAGTTCTTC. It specifies CATSDSSGSKYNEQFF.

The rearrangement joins TRBV7-9 to TRBJ1-3; 9 bases map to TRBD1. After removal of 6 bases from V and 0 bases from J, the junction contained 3 bases not matched to a gene. CDR3 size: 15 residues. Germline lookup yields CDR1 SEHNR and CDR2 FQNEAQ (reference sequence). The CDR3, as DNA: TGTGCCAGCAGTCGACAGGGGGGCTCTGGAAACACCATATATTTT. It specifies CASSRQGGSGNTIYF.

A few counts support this clonotype. The V and J genes are TRBV19 and TRBJ1-2; unclear D gene. V dropped 9 bases and J dropped 7 bases, with 12 bases sitting between them. The CDR3 extends over 11 amino acids. Looked up from germline, CDR1 is LNHDA and CDR2 is SQIVND (reference sequence). The CDR3 DNA reads as TGTGCCAGCAAGGAAGGCTTTGGCTACACCTTC. The encoded protein is CASKEGFGYTF.

This clonotype came up a few times. The V gene is TRBV24-1, the J gene TRBJ2-3, with D tentatively TRBD1 or TRBD2 (5 bases each). V was clipped by 2 bases and J by 7 bases, with 9 bases between them. This CDR3 has 13 amino acids. The germline CDR1 and CDR2 sequences are KGHDR and SFDVKD. The CDR3 sequence: CATSDSGHYTQYF. CDR3 bases: TGTGCCACCAGTGATTCGGGGCACTATACGCAGTATTTT.

CDR3 nucleotides: TGTGCCACCAGCGCGCAGTGTGTAGGGGGCCTTTTGGATACGCAGTATTTT. This sequence encodes CATSAQCVGGLLDTQYF. V is TRBV15 and J is TRBJ2-3; TRBD1 aligns across 7 bases. CDR3 length: 17 residues. Trimming removed 5 bases from V and 6 bases from J; junction bases left unmatched: 17. Germline assignment: CDR1 LNHNV and CDR2 YYDKDF (reference sequence).